The present TCR beta chain was sequenced within a study of blood T cell repertoires in COVID-19. Per the original methods: By means of reference gene primer amplification, nucleated cell counts were estimated. The data were produced by immunoSEQ multiplex PCR, yet TCRdb's version contains in-frame clones alone and is incomplete. V, J and clone size are taken as reported in that table, and D and trimming were inferred from the DNA itself. The sample has 200,000 to 300,000 clones, about 86% seen once. Trimming took 4 bases from V and 5 from J; bases not matched to a gene: 7. CDR3 length equals 16 residues. The V gene's germline CDR1 is MNHEY and CDR2 SVGAGI.

This TCR was sampled from a woman in her 40s with acute COVID-19. Sequencing was done on a sample of PBMCs or T cells enriched from blood (not recorded which). The gene calls are TRBV6-5 and TRBJ2-5; the match to TRBD2 covers 13 bases. CDR3 loop: CASSSGLAGAGETQYF. For the CDR3, the DNA is TGTGCCAGCAGTTCCGGACTAGCGGGAGCGGGCGAGACCCAGTACTTC.